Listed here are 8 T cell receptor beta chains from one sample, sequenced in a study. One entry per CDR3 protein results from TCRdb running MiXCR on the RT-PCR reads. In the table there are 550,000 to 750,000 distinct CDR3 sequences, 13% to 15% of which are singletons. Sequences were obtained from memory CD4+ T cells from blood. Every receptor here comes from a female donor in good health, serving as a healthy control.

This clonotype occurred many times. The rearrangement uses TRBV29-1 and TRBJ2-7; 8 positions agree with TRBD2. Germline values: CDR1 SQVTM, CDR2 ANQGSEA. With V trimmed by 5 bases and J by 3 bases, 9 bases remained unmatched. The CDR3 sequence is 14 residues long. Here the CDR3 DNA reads TGCAGCGTTAACTTGAGCGGGAGTGTCTACGAGCAGTACTTC. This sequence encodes CSVNLSGSVYEQYF.

This chain's CDR3 is CSVATGVHNSPLHF. Written as DNA, the CDR3 is TGCAGCGTAGCGACAGGGGTCCATAATTCACCCCTCCACTTT. The chain couples TRBV29-1 to TRBJ1-6; 8 bases map to TRBD1. The germline V gene encodes CDR1 SQVTM and CDR2 ANQGSEA. With 6 bases clipped from V and 5 bases from J, the junction kept 6 bases outside the gene matches. The CDR3 length is 14 residues. Together with reference TRBV29-1 and TRBJ1-6, the CDR3 gives the full variable domain: SAVISQKPSRDICQRGTSLTIQCQVDSQVTMMFWYRQQPGQSLTLIATANQGSEATYESGFVIDKFPISRPNLTFSTLTVSNMSPEDSSIYLCSVATGVHNSPLHFGNGTRLTVT.

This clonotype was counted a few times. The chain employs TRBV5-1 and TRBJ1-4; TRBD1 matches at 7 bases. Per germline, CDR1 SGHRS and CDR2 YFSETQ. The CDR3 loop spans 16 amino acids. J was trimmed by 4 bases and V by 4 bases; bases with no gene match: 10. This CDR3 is CASSLREAGGNEKLFF. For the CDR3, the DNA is TGCGCCAGCAGCCTGAGGGAGGCAGGGGGTAATGAAAAACTGTTTTTT. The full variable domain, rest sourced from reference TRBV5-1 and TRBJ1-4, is KAGVTQTPRYLIKTRGQQVTLSCSPISGHRSVSWYQQTPGQGLQFLFEYFSETQRNKGNFPGRFSGRQFSNSRSEMNVSTLELGDSALYLCASSLREAGGNEKLFFGSGTQLSVL.

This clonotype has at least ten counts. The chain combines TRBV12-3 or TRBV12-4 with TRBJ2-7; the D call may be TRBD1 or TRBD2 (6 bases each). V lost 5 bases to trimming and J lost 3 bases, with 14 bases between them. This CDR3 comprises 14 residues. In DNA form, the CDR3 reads TGTGCCAGCAGTCCTCGGGGGCAGAGCTACGAGCAGTACTTC. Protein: CASSPRGQSYEQYF.

CDR3 sequence (DNA): TGTGCCATCAGCGCCGGGACTAGCGCCTACGAGCAGTACTTC. Translation: CAISAGTSAYEQYF. The V gene is TRBV10-3, the J gene TRBJ2-7; the match to TRBD2 covers 10 bases. Unmatched junction bases numbered 4, after V lost 6 bases and J lost 2 bases. Germline V gene data show CDR1 as ENHRY and CDR2 as SYGVKD. The CDR3 totals 14 residues.

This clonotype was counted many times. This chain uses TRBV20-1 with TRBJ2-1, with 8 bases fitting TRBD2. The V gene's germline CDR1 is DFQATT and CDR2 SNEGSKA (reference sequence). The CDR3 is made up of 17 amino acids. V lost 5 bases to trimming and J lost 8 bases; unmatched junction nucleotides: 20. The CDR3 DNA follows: TGCAGTGCTCCCGCCCCCGTCATGGCGGGAGGTTTCTATGAGCAGTTCTTC. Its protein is CSAPAPVMAGGFYEQFF.

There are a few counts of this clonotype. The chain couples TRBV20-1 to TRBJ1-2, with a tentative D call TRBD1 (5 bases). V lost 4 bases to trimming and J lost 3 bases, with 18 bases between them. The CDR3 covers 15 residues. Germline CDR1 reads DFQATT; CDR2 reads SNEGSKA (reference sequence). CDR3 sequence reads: CSAKPPWDGDYGYTF. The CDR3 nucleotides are TGCAGTGCTAAACCCCCGTGGGACGGAGACTATGGCTACACCTTC.

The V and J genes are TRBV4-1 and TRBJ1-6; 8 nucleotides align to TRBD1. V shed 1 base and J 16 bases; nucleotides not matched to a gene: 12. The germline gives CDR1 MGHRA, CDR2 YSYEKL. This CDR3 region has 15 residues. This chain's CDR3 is CASSQVGQGSFRLHF. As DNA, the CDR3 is TGCGCCAGCAGCCAAGTCGGACAGGGAAGTTTTAGGCTCCACTTT.